This T cell receptor beta chain derives from a study of T cells in Graves' hyperthyroidism and ophthalmopathy (dated by TCRdb to between 2017 and 2020). About the study as a whole: Peripheral blood was sampled at the time of initial diagnosis, prior to any treatment. Thyroid tissue and blood T-cell repertoires from six Graves' hyperthyroidism patients were also compared in the study. According to the paper, TCR Vbeta CDR3 sequencing was carried out on 135 peripheral blood samples, which came from fewer than 50 ophthalmopathy, under 80 hyperthyroidism and approximately 17 progressor patients. For training and testing, the approximately 97 patients in the discovery cohort were randomly divided in a 7:3 ratio. After blood sampling, hyperthyroidism patients were treated with methimazole at a starting dose of 30 mg daily, and ophthalmopathy patients were treated with high-dose intravenous methylprednisolone. To identify distinguishing TCR V-J signatures, a discovery cohort of about a hundred patients was used, comprising some 43 with Graves' ophthalmopathy and around 60 with stable Graves' hyperthyroidism. Prospective prediction of ophthalmopathy was tested in an independent validation cohort consisting of 18 hyperthyroidism patients and around 17 patients who later progressed to ophthalmopathy.

Moderately to severely active disease, a Clinical Activity Score of at least 3, a NOSPECS grade of at least 4, and a duration under 3 months were present in ophthalmopathy patients. The study excluded patients with uncontrolled infections, other autoimmune diseases, pregnancy or lactation. Diagnoses were established on the basis of clinical symptoms, serum thyroxine and TRAb, thyroid ultrasound, and orbital computed tomography. Ficoll-Paque density gradient centrifugation was used to isolate PBMCs from around 10 ml of fresh peripheral blood. Total RNA was extracted with Trizol reagent, and quality was checked on an Agilent 2100 Bioanalyzer. Study-level results and caveats: A model built on a 13 V-J signature distinguished ophthalmopathy from stable hyperthyroidism, reaching about 88% sensitivity and 81% to 83% specificity in cross-validation and 80%/75% in testing. Blood samples also contained most of the expanded thyroid clonotypes (frequency above 0.001), which suggests that blood repertoires may reflect thyroid immune responses. In validation, the model predicted progression to ophthalmopathy a median of around six months before onset, with roughly 68% sensitivity and nearly 75% specificity. Sample size was not statistically predetermined, and blinding of investigators to group allocation was not performed.

This clonotype has a count of ten or more. Its antigen specificity is not known. Base qualities are not recorded, but no much larger clone differs from it by a single base. Amplification of TCR beta CDR3 regions was carried out from RNA transcripts. The first round of RT-PCR for the TCR CDR3 was performed with the HTBI primer set and the Qiagen OneStep RT-PCR kit. The libraries were constructed in a second round of multiplex PCR and then size-selected and purified. Sequencing of the libraries was done on an Illumina HiSeq2000 using paired-end 100 bp reads. The published analysis was carried out like this. SOAPnuke was used to process the raw data, throwing out any read that contained adapters or uncalled bases, had a mean Phred below 15, or lacked an exact constant-primer or identifier match. High-quality paired reads were merged with COPE v1.2.5, and unique nucleotide sequences were defined as clonotypes. MiTCR v1.1 was used to align clonotypes to the IMGT TRBV, TRBD and TRBJ reference segments. The analysis included only V-J combinations with a frequency above 0.0001, which together covered 98% to 99.2% of the repertoires. A TCS score was defined as the ratio between F50 (clonal expansion) and ExV (chaos), using BLOSUM62-based TCRdist between CDR3 peptides within each V-J. Welch's t-statistics and random forest reduced 450 to 600 V-J features to 13, which were used in a naive Bayes classifier (R e1071). TCRdb itself trimmed the public reads at Q25 with fastp, ran MiXCR and retained productive beta chains. Each CDR3 protein gets just one entry, which takes the most common genes and DNA from the rows behind it. The V and J calls and clone size come from TCRdb's table, not from the authors' own analysis. Within this sample are about 500,000 distinct CDR3 sequences, with roughly 17% of them counted one time only. The ten largest clones capture roughly a sixth of the sample.

Trimming takes 0 bases from V and 10 bases from J, and the germline ends sit 13 bases apart. In the germline V gene, CDR1 corresponds to SGHAT and CDR2 to FQNNGV. The CDR3 starts with the cysteine, ends with the phenylalanine, and has 15 residues. Only the CDR3 DNA is retained, 45 bases long and in frame from the first base. The sequence links TRBV11-2 to TRBJ1-6, with TRBD1 as a weak D call on 5 bases. The sequence was collected from a woman aged 18-30 years with Graves' ophthalmopathy. What was sequenced was blood. The CDR3 loop reads CASSLDSGGNSPLHF. Read as DNA, the sequence is TGTGCCAGCAGCTTAGATTCGGGGGGGAACTCACCCCTCCACTTT.